One sample yielded the 20 T cell receptor beta chains listed below, sequenced in a study of regulatory T cells in long-lasting Graves disease. Described time point: newly diagnosed GD, antithyroid drugs for less than 3 months. The TCR library was made from RNA extracted from PBMCs. Arm-PCR of CDR3 regions with iRepertoire HTBI primers generated TCR beta libraries. TCRdb used MiXCR to reprocess the multiplex PCR reads, holding one entry per CDR3 protein. The sample includes some 600,000 distinct CDR3 sequences, about 16% of them seen just once. These sequences were also reported in another study, on T cells in Graves' hyperthyroidism and ophthalmopathy.

Sample: peripheral blood mononuclear cells (PBMCs), taken at new diagnosis, from a patient treated with antithyroid drugs. The source is a man in his late teens or twenties with Graves disease.

This chain links TRBV24-1 with TRBJ2-1; 15 bases map to TRBD2. The CDR3 runs to 22 residues. Per the germline V gene, CDR1 is KGHDR and CDR2 is SFDVKD. V shed 0 bases and J 0 bases; nucleotides not matched to a gene: 11. The CDR3: CATSDLAPGTSGRKSSYNEQFF. The CDR3 DNA reads as TGTGCCACCAGTGATTTGGCGCCCGGGACTAGCGGGAGGAAGAGCTCCTACAATGAGCAGTTCTTC.

This chain uses TRBV11-2 with TRBJ2-3, with 9 bases fitting TRBD2. Germline V gene lookup returns CDR1 SGHAT and CDR2 FQNNGV. V lost 1 base and J lost 4; bases outside the gene matches: 18. The length of the CDR3 is 20 residues. DNA of the CDR3: TGTGCCAGCAGCTTAGTCCCCCGTGTGCCGACTAGCGGCCACGCAGATACGCAGTATTTT. Protein product: CASSLVPRVPTSGHADTQYF.

This clonotype has more than one count but fewer than ten. This sequence joins TRBV20-1 and TRBJ2-7; the D call may be TRBD1 or TRBD2 (5 bases each). The CDR3 runs 12 residues. Germline loops: CDR1 DFQATT, CDR2 SNEGSKA (reference sequence). V lost 3 bases and J lost 7, with 13 bases in between. The CDR3 DNA reads as TGCAGTGCTAGGGGACGGAGCACGGAGCAGTACTTC. This codes for CSARGRSTEQYF.

The table lists this clonotype with many counts. The V call is TRBV20-1, the J call TRBJ2-2; 8 bases map to TRBD1. V lost 8 bases, J lost 4 bases, and 9 bases stayed unmatched. In germline, CDR1 is DFQATT, CDR2 SNEGSKA (reference sequence). There are 14 residues in the CDR3. The CDR3 DNA is TGCAGTCTCCAGACAGGGGTGGGCACCGGGGAGCTGTTTTTT. Its translation is CSLQTGVGTGELFF.

This clonotype has at least ten counts. The rearrangement links TRBV15 to TRBJ2-6, with D perhaps matching TRBD1 (5 bases). The CDR3 has 18 residues. Trimming left V 3 bases short and J 5 bases short, with 20 bases between. Per germline, CDR1 LNHNV and CDR2 YYDKDF (reference sequence). The CDR3 sequence: CATSRATSQGNRANVLTF. CDR3 nucleotide sequence: TGTGCCACCAGCAGGGCAACGAGCCAGGGAAATCGGGCCAACGTCCTGACTTTC.

This clonotype was recorded a few times. The rearrangement joins TRBV24-1 to TRBJ2-7, with 8 bases fitting TRBD2. The ends lost 4 bases at V and 6 bases at J; junction bases unmatched: 10. The CDR3 has 15 amino acids. The germline V gene encodes CDR1 KGHDR and CDR2 SFDVKD. The CDR3 spells CATSEPSGSRCEQYF. The CDR3 DNA reads as TGTGCCACCAGTGAACCTAGCGGGTCCAGATGCGAGCAGTACTTC.

This clonotype was seen many times. This chain connects TRBV27 to TRBJ2-3, with 7 bases that match TRBD2. This CDR3 is 17 amino acids long. Trimming took 3 bases from V and 9 from J; bases not matched to a gene: 18. Germline lookup yields CDR1 MNHEY and CDR2 SMNVEV (reference sequence). The CDR3 nucleotides are TGTGCCAGCAGTTTCCCAGGGCCAGCGGGGAATTATTTGACGCAGTATTTT. It codes for CASSFPGPAGNYLTQYF.

This sequence joins TRBV5-4 and TRBJ2-1, with 8 bases identical to TRBD2. Germline values: CDR1 SGHNT, CDR2 YYREEE (reference sequence). The CDR3 has 14 residues. V was pared by 3 bases and J by 8 bases, with 7 bases of the junction left unmatched. CDR3 sequence reads: CASSSGTRADEQFF. Here the CDR3 DNA reads TGTGCCAGCAGCTCCGGGACTAGGGCAGATGAGCAGTTCTTC.

This clonotype was detected only a few times. This chain uses TRBV3-1 with TRBJ2-7; no firm D call. Trimming removed 2 bases at V and 1 base at J, with 9 bases between. Germline V gene lookup returns CDR1 LGHDT and CDR2 YNNKEL (reference sequence). CDR3 size: 14 residues. CDR3 bases: TGTGCCAGCAGCCAACCGACGGAATCCTACGAGCAGTACTTC. As protein: CASSQPTESYEQYF.

The chain combines TRBV9 with TRBJ2-7; 9 nucleotides line up with TRBD1. This CDR3 region has 15 residues. Trimming at V came to 3 bases and at J to 3 bases, leaving 7 bases not matched to a gene. Germline CDR1 SGDLS, CDR2 YYNGEE. CDR3: CASSARDRAIYEQYF. The DNA of the CDR3 is TGTGCCAGCAGCGCCCGGGACAGGGCCATCTACGAGCAGTACTTC. The whole variable domain, filled in from reference TRBV9 and TRBJ2-7, reads DSGVTQTPKHLITATGQRVTLRCSPRSGDLSVYWYQQSLDQGLQFLIQYYNGEERAKGNILERFSAQQFPDLHSELNLSSLELGDSALYFCASSARDRAIYEQYFGPGTRLTVT.

This clonotype occurred many times. The chain recombines TRBV5-6 with TRBJ1-4, with D tentatively TRBD1 (5 bases). CDR1 and CDR2 (germline): SGHDT, YYEEEE. Trimming cost V 6 bases and J 0 bases, with 21 bases left between them. The CDR3 length is 18 residues. CDR3 in amino acids: CASTSDSVIVATNEKLFF. In nucleotides, the CDR3 is TGTGCCAGCACCTCTGACAGCGTTATAGTTGCAACTAATGAAAAACTGTTTTTT.

In its sample, this clonotype was seen a few times. V usage is TRBV30 and J usage is TRBJ2-4, with D hard to call. The germline V gene has CDR1 GTSNPN and CDR2 SVGIG (reference sequence). Between the trimmed V and J ends, which lost 0 bases and 9 bases, there was a span of 12 bases. The CDR3 has 13 residues. CDR3 DNA sequence: TGTGCCTGGAGTGTACTCGGTAGTGGCATTCAGTACTTC. Translated: CAWSVLGSGIQYF.

This sequence joins TRBV5-8 and TRBJ2-1; D possibly corresponds to TRBD2 (6 bases). Per germline, CDR1 SGHTS and CDR2 YDEGEE. V shed 4 bases and J shed 6 bases, with 11 bases lying between them. CDR3 length: 13 amino acids. CDR3 sequence (DNA): TGTGCCAGCAGCCAGGACTATATCAATGAGCAGTTCTTC. This translates into CASSQDYINEQFF.

This clonotype was recorded many times. V usage is TRBV5-1 and J usage is TRBJ2-1; no clear D. Germline lookup yields CDR1 SGHRS and CDR2 YFSETQ. The CDR3 spans 15 residues. The ends were cut back, 1 base at V and 8 bases at J, with 16 bases in the middle. The CDR3 here is CASSLLMPFEDEQFF. The CDR3 coding sequence is TGCGCCAGCAGCTTGCTTATGCCATTCGAGGATGAGCAGTTCTTC.

This clonotype was counted at least ten times. The gene calls are TRBV11-2 and TRBJ2-7; 12 bases are a match to TRBD2. Germline CDR1 and CDR2: SGHAT and FQNNGV. V dropped 3 bases and J dropped 5; count of bases not matched to a gene: 5. This CDR3 is 15 amino acids long. The CDR3: CASSFGLAGLNEQYF. Here the CDR3 DNA reads TGTGCCAGCAGCTTTGGACTAGCGGGATTAAACGAGCAGTACTTC.

The chain is built from TRBV12-3 or TRBV12-4 and TRBJ2-5; TRBD2 aligns across 7 bases. The V segment lost 5 bases and the J segment 5 bases; nucleotides outside the gene matches: 8. The CDR3 spans 14 residues. The CDR3 protein is CASSRTRRGETQYF. For the CDR3, the DNA is TGTGCCAGCAGTCGGACTAGACGAGGGGAGACCCAGTACTTC.

This clonotype showed up many times. The chain joins TRBV6-5 to TRBJ2-7; possibly TRBD1 or TRBD2 for D (5 bases each). Germline CDR1 reads MNHEY; CDR2 reads SVGAGI. Trimming removed 0 bases from V and 0 bases from J, with 12 bases in between. The CDR3 has 16 amino acids. DNA for the CDR3: TGTGCCAGCAGTTACTCTGGGACCGCGAGCTCCTACGAGCAGTACTTC. It translates to CASSYSGTASSYEQYF.

At least ten counts were recorded for this clonotype. One end of the junction fails to match germline, which may point to a read error. This rearrangement joins TRBV12-3 or TRBV12-4 to TRBJ2-2; 7 nucleotides align to TRBD2. The CDR3 is 14 residues long. CDR3 sequence: CASRLAGNTGELFF. Here the CDR3 DNA reads TGTGCCAGCAGATTAGCGGGCAACACCGGGGAGCTGTTTTTT.

This chain joins TRBV7-9 and TRBJ2-1; 9 bases line up with TRBD1. Germline V gene lookup returns CDR1 SEHNR and CDR2 FQNEAQ (reference sequence). Germline trimming cut 5 bases from V and 12 bases from J; bases unmatched to any gene: 14. This CDR3 comprises 15 residues. Written as DNA, the CDR3 is TGTGCCAGCAGCGTCGACAGGGGGGGTTCGAGAGGGCAGTTCTTC. Its protein product is CASSVDRGGSRGQFF.

At least ten counts were recorded for this clonotype. V is TRBV20-1 and J is TRBJ1-5, with a tentative D call TRBD1 (5 bases). Deletions cut 3 bases from V and 6 bases from J, with 24 bases between. Germline V gene data show CDR1 as DFQATT and CDR2 as SNEGSKA (reference sequence). The CDR3 loop spans 17 amino acids. The CDR3 sequence is CSARALGQTLRGQPQHF. As DNA, the CDR3 is TGCAGTGCTAGGGCCCTGGGGCAGACTCTCCGGGGTCAGCCCCAGCATTTT.